This TCR beta chain was recorded in a study of cytomegalovirus exposure and HLA in healthy donors. Study conclusions and caveats: Available immune exposure information was restricted to CMV serostatus only. As was reported, the HLA-A and HLA-B alleles of most subjects were accurately predicted from TCR beta sequences. Later genetic work tied a missense DCLRE1C variant to beta-chain V and J trimming.

About this clone: Its antigen is still unknown.

Per the germline V gene, CDR1 is SGHRS and CDR2 is YFSETQ. The CDR3 runs 16 residues. The V segment lost 7 bases and the J segment 3 bases; nucleotides outside the gene matches: 14. The PCR employed 60 Vbeta primers together with 13 Jbeta primers. The method was immunoSEQ multiplex PCR; TCRdb's version includes in-frame clones alone and lacks a portion of them. The specimen's table records approximately 110,000 clones. Sample: PBMCs. The rearrangement uses TRBV5-1 and TRBJ1-2, with 8 nucleotides matching TRBD1. This clonotype originated in a man younger than 30 in good health and CMV-seronegative. The CDR3: CASSVTGVSRDYGYTF. Written as DNA, the CDR3 is TGCGCCAGCTCTGTGACAGGGGTCAGCCGGGACTATGGCTACACCTTC.